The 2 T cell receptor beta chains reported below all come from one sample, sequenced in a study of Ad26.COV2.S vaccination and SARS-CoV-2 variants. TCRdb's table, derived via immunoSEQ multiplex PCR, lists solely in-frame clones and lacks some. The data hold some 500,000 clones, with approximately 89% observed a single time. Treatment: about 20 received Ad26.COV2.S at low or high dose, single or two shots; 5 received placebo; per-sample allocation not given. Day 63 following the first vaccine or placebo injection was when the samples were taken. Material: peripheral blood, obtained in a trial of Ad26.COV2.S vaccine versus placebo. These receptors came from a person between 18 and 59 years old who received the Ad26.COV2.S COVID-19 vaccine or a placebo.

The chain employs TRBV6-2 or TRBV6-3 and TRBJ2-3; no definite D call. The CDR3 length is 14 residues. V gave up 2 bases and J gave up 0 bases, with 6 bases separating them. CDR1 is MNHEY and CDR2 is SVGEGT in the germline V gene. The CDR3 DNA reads TGTGCCAGCAGTTACGGTCTTAGCACAGATACGCAGTATTTT. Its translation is CASSYGLSTDTQYF.

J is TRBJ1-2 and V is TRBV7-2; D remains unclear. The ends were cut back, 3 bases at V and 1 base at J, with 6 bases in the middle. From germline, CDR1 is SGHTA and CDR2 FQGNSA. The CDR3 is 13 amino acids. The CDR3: CASSLAVNYGYTF. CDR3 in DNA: TGTGCCAGCAGCTTGGCGGTTAACTATGGCTACACCTTC.